One and the same sample provided the 13 T cell receptor beta chains below, sequenced in a study of Graves' ophthalmopathy and Graves' hyperthyroidism. Transcripts of RNA were the source for amplifying TCR beta CDR3 regions. The first-round RT-PCR employed HTBI primers together with the Qiagen OneStep RT-PCR kit. A multiplex PCR was then performed as the second round. Each CDR3 protein is one row after TCRdb ran MiXCR on the multiplex PCR reads. This table has some 1.1 million distinct CDR3 sequences, about two fifths appearing once. Sequencing input: peripheral blood or thyroid tissue (not recorded which). Receptor source: an adult man with Graves' hyperthyroidism.

This rearrangement joins TRBV7-9 to TRBJ2-7, with D possibly being TRBD1 (6 bases). Trimming shortened V by 4 bases and J by 2 bases, and 18 bases separated the two germline ends. Germline assignment: CDR1 SEHNR and CDR2 FQNEAQ (reference sequence). There are 16 residues in the CDR3. CDR3 in amino acids: CASSSPPRRTAYEQYF. CDR3 DNA sequence: TGTGCCAGCAGCTCCCCTCCCCGCAGGACAGCCTACGAGCAGTACTTC.

This clonotype occurred once. The V and J genes are TRBV15 and TRBJ1-4; 10 positions agree with TRBD1. Per germline, CDR1 LNHNV and CDR2 YYDKDF (reference sequence). V shed 10 bases and J 7 bases; nucleotides not matched to a gene: 12. This CDR3 spans 15 amino acids. CDR3 DNA sequence: TGTGCCAGCACGATTACCGGGACAGGGGTTGAAAAACTGTTTTTT. Translated: CASTITGTGVEKLFF.

This clonotype was picked up a small number of times. V is TRBV6-1 and J is TRBJ2-2; D assignment may be TRBD1 or TRBD2 (5 bases each). The length of the CDR3 is 12 residues. Germline V gene sequence: CDR1 MNHNS, CDR2 SASEGT. Trimming cost V 9 bases and J 6 bases, with 11 bases left between them. The CDR3 DNA is TGTGCCAGGGGGGATAGCGCCGGGGAGCTGTTTTTT. Its translation is CARGDSAGELFF.

Many counts were recorded for this clonotype. The chain carries TRBV5-1 and TRBJ2-5, with D perhaps matching TRBD1 (8 bases). V lost 4 bases and J lost 4, with 14 bases in between. Germline V gene lookup returns CDR1 SGHRS and CDR2 YFSETQ. CDR3 length equals 14 residues. The CDR3 bases are TGCGCCAGCAGCAAGACAGGGGAGGGAGAGACCCAGTACTTC. It yields the protein CASSKTGEGETQYF.

There are many counts of this clonotype. The chain recombines TRBV7-8 with TRBJ1-1; TRBD1 might be the D (6 bases). In germline, CDR1 is SGHVS, CDR2 FQNEAQ. The ends were cut back, 5 bases at V and 1 base at J, with 11 bases in the middle. CDR3 length: 14 amino acids. Here the CDR3 reads CASSRLRGNTEAFF. CDR3 coding DNA: TGTGCCAGCAGCCGGCTCAGGGGGAACACTGAAGCTTTCTTT.

This clonotype has more than one count but fewer than ten. This chain joins TRBV2 and TRBJ2-6; D is unresolved. The CDR3 is 13 amino acids. V was clipped by 10 bases and J by 3 bases, with 10 bases between them. CDR1 SNHLY and CDR2 FYNNEI come from the germline V gene. The CDR3 reads CATRAYGANVLTF. The CDR3 DNA reads TGTGCCACCCGGGCCTATGGGGCCAACGTCCTGACTTTC.

The chain joins TRBV6-6 to TRBJ2-5, with TRBD2 identical over 9 bases. The CDR3 contains 19 residues. The junction had 21 bases not matched to a gene; V was cut back by 8 bases and J by 2 bases. Per the germline V gene, CDR1 is MNHNY and CDR2 is SVGAGI (reference sequence). The CDR3 region has the DNA TGTGCCAGCTGCCGGTGGGCAACCCAGGCGGGAGGGCGACAAGAGACCCAGTACTTC. Translated, it gives CASCRWATQAGGRQETQYF.

The chain carries TRBV15 and TRBJ1-5, with 7 bases lining up with TRBD1. V shed 0 bases, J shed 0 bases, and the junction held 11 bases outside the gene matches. Germline V gives CDR1 LNHNV, CDR2 YYDKDF (reference sequence). This CDR3 has 19 residues. Written as DNA, the CDR3 is TGTGCCACCAGCAGAGAGGGAGAACAGGGGTACGATAGCAATCAGCCCCAGCATTTT. Its protein is CATSREGEQGYDSNQPQHF.

The chain recombines TRBV29-1 with TRBJ1-1, with 11 bases fitting TRBD1. The ends lost 4 bases at V and 3 bases at J; junction bases unmatched: 4. Germline V gene sequence: CDR1 SQVTM, CDR2 ANQGSEA. CDR3 length: 14 amino acids. The CDR3 DNA follows: TGCAGCGTTGGGACAGGGGGCGATCACACTGAAGCTTTCTTT. Residues: CSVGTGGDHTEAFF.

In this sample, this clonotype turned up a few times. This chain connects TRBV12-5 to TRBJ1-3; D remains ambiguous. The V gene lost 5 bases and the J gene lost 6 bases, with 8 bases spanning the gap. The CDR3 consists of 12 residues. Germline V CDR1 and CDR2: LGHNT, FRNRAP. CDR3 DNA: TGTGCTAGTGGTCCCACCGCAAACACCATATATTTT. Translating it yields CASGPTANTIYF. Complete variable domain (other parts from reference TRBV12-5 and TRBJ1-3): DARVTQTPRHKVTEMGQEVTMRCQPILGHNTVFWYRQTMMQGLELLAYFRNRAPLDDSGMPKDRFSAEMPDATLATLKIQPSEPRDSAVYFCASGPTANTIYFGEGSWLTVV.

This clonotype was detected a few times. Written as DNA, the CDR3 is TGTGCCAGCACCCGCAAAGGGACAGGTGGTTACTCACCCCTCCACTTT. This gives the protein CASTRKGTGGYSPLHF. The chain combines TRBV5-5 with TRBJ1-6; TRBD1 matches 8 bases. Germline trimming cut 6 bases from V and 10 bases from J; bases unmatched to any gene: 15. The CDR3 runs 16 residues. Germline-derived CDR1 and CDR2 are SGHKS and YYEKEE (reference sequence).

This clonotype was observed many times. The chain links TRBV7-2 to TRBJ2-7; D gene unclear. Germline V lookup: CDR1 SGHTA, CDR2 FQGNSA. The CDR3 covers 13 residues. The germline V and J ends were trimmed by 3 bases and 7 bases, with 13 bases remaining between them. DNA of the CDR3: TGTGCCAGCAGCTTTGGCAAGGTCTGGGAGCAGTACTTC. This translates into CASSFGKVWEQYF.

This clonotype turned up a few times. The junction shows a germline mismatch at one end, possibly a read error. Here the CDR3 reads CASSLPLPDRRHF. In DNA form, the CDR3 reads TGTGCCAGCAGTTTACCGCTTCCGGACAGGCGGCACTTC. The rearrangement uses TRBV28 and TRBJ1-2; 7 bases match TRBD1. There are 13 residues in the CDR3. The germline V gene has CDR1 MDHEN and CDR2 SYDVKM.